This T cell receptor beta chain was found in a study of OX40 agonist ivuxolimab in advanced cancers. Study-level background: Hepatocellular carcinoma, melanoma, renal cell or head and neck cancer affected the dose-escalation patients.

Per germline, CDR1 MNHEY and CDR2 SMNVEV (reference sequence). This CDR3 spans 15 amino acids. Trimming left V 5 bases short and J 0 bases short, with 14 bases between. The protocol was immunoSEQ multiplex PCR, while the TCRdb copy is restricted to in-frame clones and leaves out a portion. Here the sample spans around 97,000 clones, roughly nine tenths being singletons. Study observations and caveats: More expanded clones were found, on average, in CD8+ than in CD4+ T cells. The specificity for antigen of the expanded peripheral T cells was not determined. Those patients achieving a partial response at 0.1-3.0 mg/kg showed among the lowest clonal expansion.

With respect to this clone: What it binds is not known.

The chain couples TRBV27 to TRBJ2-7; TRBD1 is a possible D gene (5 bases). Specimen: CD4+ or CD8+ T cells sorted from blood, collected in a trial of the OX40 agonist ivuxolimab. The clonotype comes from an adult with an advanced solid tumor such as melanoma, head and neck, liver or kidney cancer. This chain's CDR3 is CASSRRQQSSYEQYF. CDR3 nucleotide sequence: TGTGCCAGCAGTCGGCGACAGCAAAGCTCCTACGAGCAGTACTTC.